The 15 T cell receptor beta chains below were found in one sample sequenced in a study of tumor-infiltrating lymphocytes in oesophageal squamous cell carcinoma. TCRdb re-analysed the PCR reads in MiXCR, keeping a single row per CDR3 protein. The table includes 20,000 or so distinct CDR3 sequences, around 41% detected once. Specimen: esophageal tumor tissue. Every receptor here comes from a male donor with esophageal squamous cell carcinoma.

The chain employs TRBV7-2 and TRBJ2-7; 7 bases map to TRBD1. The closer fit of TRBJ2-5 to the DNA end suggests the J call may be wrong. Germline assignment: CDR1 SGHTA and CDR2 FQGNSA. The CDR3 length is 15 residues. The chain's CDR3 is CASSLGDRDQETQYF. The CDR3 DNA sequence: TGTGCCAGCAGCTTGGGTGACAGGGACCAAGAGACCCAGTACTTC.

This chain uses TRBV7-2 with TRBJ2-2, with D possibly TRBD2 on 6 matching bases. This CDR3 has 14 residues. Deletions cut 5 bases from V and 7 bases from J, with 14 bases between. Germline V gives CDR1 SGHTA, CDR2 FQGNSA. The CDR3 nucleotides are TGTGCCAGCAGCCATGGGGGGAGCGGCGGGGAGCTGTTTTTT. As protein: CASSHGGSGGELFF.

This clonotype is medium-sized in the sample. The chain combines TRBV7-9 with TRBJ2-2; TRBD1 is a possible D gene (6 bases). CDR3 length: 15 amino acids. In germline, CDR1 is SEHNR, CDR2 FQNEAQ (reference sequence). V shed 2 bases and J shed 5 bases, with 12 bases lying between them. This CDR3 is CASSLTGKDTGELFF. The DNA for the CDR3 is TGTGCCAGCAGCTTAACAGGGAAGGATACCGGGGAGCTGTTTTTT.

This clonotype has a count of ten or more. The DNA of the CDR3 is TGTGCCAGCAGCAAATTTCGACAGGGGGCCGGGGCGGAGACCCAGTACTTC. Translating gives CASSKFRQGAGAETQYF. This sequence joins TRBV6-1 and TRBJ2-5; 10 bases map to TRBD1. Germline CDR1 reads MNHNS; CDR2 reads SASEGT. The CDR3 has 17 residues. V lost 6 bases to trimming and J lost 5 bases; unmatched junction nucleotides: 15.

This clonotype was counted at least ten times. The rearrangement uses TRBV18 and TRBJ2-2, with 8 bases lining up with TRBD2. Germline assignment: CDR1 KGHSH and CDR2 LQKENI. V lost 0 bases and J lost 5; bases outside the gene matches: 5. The CDR3 has 16 amino acids. CDR3 sequence reads: CASSPPGREGTGELFF. CDR3 in DNA: TGTGCCAGCTCACCACCGGGCCGGGAGGGGACCGGGGAGCTGTTTTTT. Full variable domain (outside the CDR3, taken from reference TRBV18 and TRBJ2-2): NAGVMQNPRHLVRRRGQEARLRCSPMKGHSHVYWYRQLPEEGLKFMVYLQKENIIDESGMPKERFSAEFPKEGPSILRIQQVVRGDSAAYFCASSPPGREGTGELFFGEGSRLTVL.

With respect to this clonotype: The CDR3 ends on some other residue instead of the conserved phenylalanine or tryptophan, so this is likely a read error. No DNA is shown, since the ends of the CDR3 on it are uncertain; the CDR3 is the one TCRdb lists. The genes are TRBV7-6 and TRBJ2-6. Germline lookup yields CDR1 SGHVS and CDR2 FNYEAQ. Termini included, the CDR3 measures 10 amino acids. The CDR3 here is CASSLGQFST.

About this clonotype itself: It may be a read error: a sequence one base away is much more abundant. The chain joins TRBV7-3 to TRBJ2-5, with 10 bases that match TRBD1. Trimming cost V 3 bases and J 11 bases; bases outside gene matches: 9. The length of the CDR3 is 14 residues. Germline V CDR1 and CDR2: SGHTA, FQGTGA. CDR3 bases: TGTGCCAGCAGCTTGGGACAGGGGCCCCATGAGCAGTACTTC. Translated, it gives CASSLGQGPHEQYF.

This sequence joins TRBV5-8 and TRBJ2-3; 10 nucleotides agree with TRBD1. The germline V gene encodes CDR1 SGHTS and CDR2 YDEGEE. V lost 5 bases to trimming and J lost 3 bases; unmatched junction nucleotides: 9. The CDR3 extends over 16 amino acids. DNA of the CDR3: TGTGCCAGCAGAACGCCCGGGACAGGGGAAACAGATACGCAGTATTTT. This translates into CASRTPGTGETDTQYF.

For this clonotype: The CDR3 does not close with the conserved phenylalanine or tryptophan, likely indicating a read error. It is unclear where the CDR3 begins or ends on the DNA, so no DNA is shown, and the CDR3 is as TCRdb lists it. This rearrangement joins TRBV12-3 or TRBV12-4 to TRBJ2-6; the table's D call, TRBD2, was not checked against the DNA. Including both end residues, the CDR3 is 17 amino acids long. CDR3 residues: CASSLGRGGQETQYFGA.

The gene calls are TRBV24-1 and TRBJ2-7; no firm D call. The J call may be wrong; the DNA end is better matched by TRBJ2-1. The CDR3 is 12 residues long. The germline V gene encodes CDR1 KGHDR and CDR2 SFDVKD. This CDR3 is CATGKGANEQFF. The CDR3 nucleotides are TGTGCCACCGGGAAGGGTGCCAATGAGCAGTTCTTC.

The chain recombines TRBV7-6 with TRBJ2-4; D might be TRBD1 (5 bases). The end of the DNA is better explained by TRBJ2-7, so the J call may be wrong. Germline lookup yields CDR1 SGHVS and CDR2 FNYEAQ. The CDR3 consists of 13 residues. This CDR3 reads CAPRARGTYEQYF. The CDR3 DNA sequence: TGTGCCCCCCGGGCAAGGGGTACCTACGAGCAGTACTTC.

This clonotype was observed at least ten times. The chain carries TRBV7-9 and TRBJ2-3, with a weak D call TRBD2 (6 bases). The CDR3 sequence is 17 residues long. The ends were cut back, 1 base at V and 4 bases at J, with 18 bases in the middle. Germline CDR1 and CDR2: SEHNR and FQNEAQ (reference sequence). CDR3 in amino acids: CASSLVEAGWGADTQYF. CDR3 DNA: TGTGCCAGCAGCTTAGTGGAGGCGGGATGGGGGGCAGATACGCAGTATTTT.

The rearrangement joins TRBV27 to TRBJ1-5; D is uncertain. The CDR3 runs to 13 residues. Looked up from germline, CDR1 is MNHEY and CDR2 is SMNVEV (reference sequence). Trimming took 2 bases from V and 4 from J, leaving 6 bases between them. CDR3 loop: CASSLMGNQPQHF. As DNA, the CDR3 is TGTGCCAGCAGTTTAATGGGGAATCAGCCCCAGCATTTT.

Ten or more counts support this clonotype. This sequence joins TRBV5-6 and TRBJ1-3; D is possibly TRBD1 (5 bases). The V and J ends lost 3 bases and 2 bases respectively, with 24 bases between them. In germline, CDR1 is SGHDT, CDR2 YYEEEE. The CDR3 has 19 residues. The CDR3 protein is CASSYRRGRIGGTGNTIYF. The CDR3 nucleotides are TGTGCCAGCAGCTACAGGCGCGGAAGGATTGGAGGGACTGGAAACACCATATATTTT.

This clonotype qualifies as medium-sized (0.01 to 0.1%). This chain uses TRBV10-1 with TRBJ2-1; D is undetermined. This CDR3 is built from 16 residues. Germline CDR1 reads WNHNN; CDR2 reads SYGVQD (reference sequence). V lost 0 bases and J 2 bases, leaving 11 bases between the germline ends. The DNA for the CDR3 is TGCGCCAGCAGTGAGTCGAGGACGGCGACCTACAATGAGCAGTTCTTC. The encoded protein is CASSESRTATYNEQFF.